This TCR beta chain was documented in a study of response to subunit inactivated influenza vaccine. Study observations and caveats: It was suggested by the authors that few new T cells are recruited by each seasonal influenza vaccination.

For this clonotype: Its matching antigen is unknown.

MiXCR, applied by TCRdb to the RT-PCR reads, yields one record per CDR3 protein. The top ten clones hold roughly 10% of a sample with hundreds of thousands of distinct CDR3 sequences, about 18% of them seen once. Germline trimming cut 3 bases from V and 5 bases from J; bases unmatched to any gene: 8. The CDR3 has 15 residues. The J gene is TRBJ2-7, the V gene TRBV12-3 or TRBV12-4; 9 nucleotides match TRBD1. Sequencing was performed on PBMCs from blood, taken roughly 5 days after vaccination. This sequence was found in a man aged 50 or older who received an inactivated influenza vaccine. The CDR3 region has the DNA TGTGCCAGCAGTTTCCACGGGGACAGGGCCAACGAGCAGTACTTC. Its translation is CASSFHGDRANEQYF.